The clone carrying this TCR beta chain has more than one count but fewer than ten. Its antigen is not identified. The sample is drawn from a study of response to subunit inactivated influenza vaccine. Study results and caveats: Authors suggested each seasonal influenza vaccination recruits few new T cells.

J was trimmed by 16 bases and V by 2 bases; bases with no gene match: 7. This CDR3 comprises 12 residues. The germline gives CDR1 LGHDT, CDR2 YNNKEL (reference sequence). TCRdb re-called the RT-PCR reads through MiXCR, storing one row per CDR3 protein. This sample has around 650,000 distinct CDR3 sequences, with about a sixth found just once. This material consisted of PBMCs from blood, taken 11 to 12 days after vaccination. This clonotype originated in a man aged 50 to 60 who received an inactivated influenza vaccine. The V gene is TRBV3-1, the J gene TRBJ2-1, with 8 bases lining up with TRBD2. The CDR3 reads CASSQLTGGPFF. CDR3 nucleotide sequence: TGTGCCAGCAGCCAACTAACGGGGGGGCCTTTCTTC.